The 21 T cell receptor beta chains below all came from one sample that was sequenced in a study of T cells in women clearing cervical HPV infection. Here immunoSEQ multiplex PCR was the method, and the copy in TCRdb shows in-frame clones only, minus some. This sample's clone table lists some 31,000 clones. The sequencing input was blood buffy coat. These receptors all come from a woman aged 18 to 75 with a cervical HPV16 infection that either progressed to CIN3+ or cleared (not recorded which).

Notes on this clone: Read sequence stops 3 residues before the CDR3 end, and the germline J gene provides the missing end. The V gene is TRBV7-3, the J gene TRBJ1-2; possible D gene TRBD1, 6 bases. The CDR3 covers 14 residues. Germline lookup yields CDR1 SGHTA and CDR2 FQGTGA. This CDR3 is CASSSAGAGGTYTF. The DNA read from the CDR3 is TGTGCCAGCAGCTCAGCGGGGGCCGGGGGGACC. Full variable domain (outside the CDR3, taken from reference TRBV7-3 and TRBJ1-2): GAGVSQTPSNKVTEKGKYVELRCDPISGHTALYWYRQSLGQGPEFLIYFQGTGAADDSGLPNDRFFAVRPEGSVSTLKIQRTERGDSAVYLCASSSAGAGGTYTFGSGTRLTVV.

A note on this clone: The read stops 3 residues short of the end of the CDR3; the missing end is completed from the germline J gene. Other DNA sequences in the sample encode the same CDR3. This chain joins TRBV7-2 and TRBJ2-3; unclear D gene. This CDR3 region has 13 residues. CDR1 and CDR2 (germline): SGHTA, FQGNSA. CDR3 region: CASSLEAEETQYF. The part of the CDR3 DNA that was read is TGTGCCAGCAGCTTAGAGGCGGAAGAGACG.

Concerning this clone itself: The CDR3 end falls 3 residues outside the read, so it is completed with the germline J gene. This same CDR3 is encoded by further DNA sequences in the sample. The chain is built from TRBV7-9 and TRBJ2-1, with 10 bases lining up with TRBD2. Germline V gene lookup returns CDR1 SEHNR and CDR2 FQNEAQ (reference sequence). The CDR3 has 15 residues. After removal of 6 bases from V and 8 bases from J, the junction contained 10 bases not matched to a gene. Incomplete CDR3 DNA: TGTGCCAGCAGTACTCTAGCGGGAGAAACCCATGAG. Its translation: CASSTLAGETHE. The CDR3 in full is CASSTLAGETHEQFF. The full variable domain, rest sourced from reference TRBV7-9 and TRBJ2-1, is DTGVSQNPRHKITKRGQNVTFRCDPISEHNRLYWYRQTLGQGPEFLTYFQNEAQLEKSRLLSDRFSAERPKGSFSTLEIQRTEQGDSAMYLCASSTLAGETHEQFFGPGTRLTVL.

Comment on this clone: The read comes to an end 3 residues before the CDR3 does, leaving the germline J gene to fill in the end. The chain employs TRBV7-9 and TRBJ2-3; 8 bases map to TRBD1. This CDR3 is built from 14 residues. Germline V lookup: CDR1 SEHNR, CDR2 FQNEAQ (reference sequence). Trimming removed 3 bases from V and 4 bases from J; junction bases left unmatched: 3. The CDR3 region is CASSFGQGPDTQYF. The CDR3 DNA, read in part, is TGTGCCAGCAGCTTCGGACAGGGCCCAGATACG. The full variable domain, with the rest looked up from reference TRBV7-9 and TRBJ2-3, is DTGVSQNPRHKITKRGQNVTFRCDPISEHNRLYWYRQTLGQGPEFLTYFQNEAQLEKSRLLSDRFSAERPKGSFSTLEIQRTEQGDSAMYLCASSFGQGPDTQYFGPGTRLTVL.

Partial CDR3 DNA: TGTGCCACCAAAAAGACAGGGGCTAATGAAAAA. Its translation is CATKKTGANEK. The full CDR3 protein is CATKKTGANEKLFF. The J gene is TRBJ1-4, the V gene TRBV2; the match to TRBD1 covers 8 bases. The CDR3 is cut off 3 residues early in the read; its end comes from the germline J gene. The V segment lost 10 bases and the J segment 3 bases; nucleotides outside the gene matches: 7. The CDR3 totals 14 residues. CDR1 and CDR2 (germline): SNHLY, FYNNEI.

Concerning this clone itself: The read terminates 3 residues before the CDR3 end, so the remaining end is supplied by the germline J gene. This chain joins TRBV7-2 and TRBJ2-3; D unclear. The CDR3 loop spans 14 amino acids. Germline CDR1 SGHTA, CDR2 FQGNSA. The CDR3 DNA, read in part, is TGTGCCAGCAGCTTAGCGTGGGCCCAAGAGACG. Its protein is CASSLAWAQET. The whole CDR3 region reads CASSLAWAQETQYF.

Concerning this clone: The read finishes 3 residues shy of the CDR3 end, and the germline J gene is used to complete it. The gene calls are TRBV6-2 or TRBV6-3 and TRBJ2-1, with TRBD2 matching 11 bases. The CDR3 totals 15 residues. Trimming cost V 6 bases and J 5 bases; bases outside gene matches: 6. Germline assignment: CDR1 MNHEY and CDR2 SVGEGT. The CDR3 is CASSKGLAEHNEQFF. The part of the CDR3 DNA that was read is TGTGCCAGCAGCAAGGGACTAGCGGAGCACAATGAG.

Regarding this clone: Read data end 3 residues before the CDR3 end; the end is taken from the germline J gene. The J gene is TRBJ2-3, the V gene TRBV20-1; TRBD1 is a possible D gene (7 bases). The CDR3 covers 16 residues. Germline V gene lookup returns CDR1 DFQATT and CDR2 SNEGSKA (reference sequence). V was pared by 6 bases and J by 6 bases, with 25 bases between. The sequenced CDR3 bases are TGCAGTGCGGTCAGAGGATCAGGGGGGAGGTTGGATACG. Encoded protein: CSAVRGSGGRLDT. The CDR3 in full is CSAVRGSGGRLDTQYF.

Comments on this clone: The read finishes 3 residues shy of the CDR3 end, and the germline J gene is used to complete it. V usage is TRBV19 and J usage is TRBJ2-2; TRBD2 might be the D (5 bases). Per germline, CDR1 LNHDA and CDR2 SQIVND (reference sequence). The CDR3 sequence is 16 residues long. The sequenced part of the CDR3 DNA is TGTGCCAGTAGTGGCGGGCCGTCGGCATCTAATGAAAAG. Its translation: CASSGGPSASNEK. In full, the CDR3 reads CASSGGPSASNEKLFF.

Details on this clone: The read stops 3 residues short of the end of the CDR3; the missing end is completed from the germline J gene. The V call is TRBV5-1, the J call TRBJ2-1; D perhaps matches TRBD2 (5 bases). Looked up from germline, CDR1 is SGHRS and CDR2 is YFSETQ. V lost 3 bases and J lost 0, with 10 bases in between. This CDR3 region has 15 residues. The DNA read from the CDR3 is TGCGCCAGCAGCTGGACTGAGAGCTCCTACAATGAG. Encoded protein: CASSWTESSYNE. The whole CDR3 protein is CASSWTESSYNEQFF. The variable domain in full, with the rest retrieved from reference TRBV5-1 and TRBJ2-1, is KAGVTQTPRYLIKTRGQQVTLSCSPISGHRSVSWYQQTPGQGLQFLFEYFSETQRNKGNFPGRFSGRQFSNSRSEMNVSTLELGDSALYLCASSWTESSYNEQFFGPGTRLTVL.

In regard to this clone: Coverage ceases 3 residues before the CDR3 finishes, and the germline J gene fills in the end. The chain combines TRBV7-2 with TRBJ2-3; TRBD2 agrees at 9 bases. Germline V gene sequence: CDR1 SGHTA, CDR2 FQGNSA. The CDR3 runs 14 residues. The CDR3 bases that were read are TGTGCCAGCAGCTTTAGGATTAGCGGGAGTCCG. Its translation: CASSFRISGSP. The full CDR3 sequence reads CASSFRISGSPQYF.

To note about this clone: The read halts 3 residues ahead of the CDR3 end, with the missing end drawn from the germline J gene. This chain uses TRBV7-3 with TRBJ1-1, with 7 bases matching TRBD1. Germline V gives CDR1 SGHTA, CDR2 FQGTGA. CDR3 length equals 12 residues. This chain's CDR3 is CASSSEGAGAFF. The covered CDR3 bases are TGTGCCAGCAGCTCCGAGGGGGCTGGA.

Regarding this clone: The missing CDR3 end, 3 residues past where the read stops, is filled in from the germline J gene. This rearrangement joins TRBV2 to TRBJ2-7; 9 nucleotides align to TRBD1. Germline-derived CDR1 and CDR2 are SNHLY and FYNNEI. The CDR3 covers 12 residues. Trimming took 6 bases from V and 6 from J; bases not matched to a gene: 3. The covered CDR3 bases are TGTGCCAGCAGGGACAGGGGTTTCGAG. Translating gives CASRDRGFE. The full-length CDR3 reads as CASRDRGFEQYF.

In the case of this clone: The read finishes 3 residues shy of the CDR3 end, and the germline J gene is used to complete it. This chain connects TRBV10-3 to TRBJ1-3, with D possibly matching TRBD1 (6 bases). Germline V CDR1 and CDR2: ENHRY, SYGVKD. This CDR3 is built from 13 residues. With 7 bases removed from V and 8 bases from J, the gap between germline ends came to 15 bases. This CDR3 reads CAITTTGMDTIYF. The CDR3 bases that were read are TGTGCCATCACCACGACAGGAATGGACACC.

A remark on this clone: The CDR3 goes on 3 residues after the read ends, and that part is filled in from the germline J gene. This sequence joins TRBV18 and TRBJ2-5; TRBD1 might be the D (5 bases). The CDR3 length is 15 residues. Germline CDR1 KGHSH, CDR2 LQKENI. Trimming took off 3 bases at V and 2 bases at J, with 13 bases between the two ends. This CDR3 reads CASSPGSTVQETQYF. The DNA read from the CDR3 is TGTGCCAGCTCACCGGGTTCGACAGTTCAAGAGACC.

For this clone: The CDR3 end lies 3 residues beyond the end of the read and is filled in from the germline J gene. This chain joins TRBV19 and TRBJ2-1; possible D gene TRBD1, 6 bases. The V gene lost 2 bases and the J gene lost 7 bases, with 15 bases spanning the gap. This CDR3 is 15 amino acids long. Germline CDR1 reads LNHDA; CDR2 reads SQIVND (reference sequence). The DNA read from the CDR3 is TGTGCCAGTAGTATATTCGAGGGACAAGGGAATGAG. Translating it yields CASSIFEGQGNE. In full, the CDR3 is CASSIFEGQGNEQFF.

With regard to this clone: Read coverage stops 3 residues before the CDR3 terminus; the germline J gene supplies the remainder. This sequence joins TRBV2 and TRBJ1-3, with D uncertain. Germline V gene lookup returns CDR1 SNHLY and CDR2 FYNNEI. The CDR3 is 14 residues long. Trimming shortened V by 1 base and J by 5 bases, and 9 bases separated the two germline ends. CDR3 bases read: TGTGCCAGCAGTGAAGTTGCCTATAGAAACACC. Translating gives CASSEVAYRNT. The whole CDR3 sequence reads CASSEVAYRNTIYF.

About this clone: Coverage ceases 3 residues before the CDR3 finishes, and the germline J gene fills in the end. The V gene is TRBV11-3, the J gene TRBJ1-3, with D unresolved. The V and J ends lost 7 bases and 7 bases respectively, with 5 bases between them. The CDR3 sequence is 10 residues long. Per the germline V gene, CDR1 is SGHNT and CDR2 is YENEEA. Here the CDR3 reads CASIGNTIYF. The covered CDR3 bases are TGTGCCAGCATTGGCAACACC.

The CDR3 DNA, read in part, is TGTGCCTGGAGTGCCTGGACTGGGACAGGAGGC. The encoded protein is CAWSAWTGTGG. The CDR3 in full is CAWSAWTGTGGYTF. This chain links TRBV30 with TRBJ1-2; 8 nucleotides match TRBD1. The read stops 3 residues short of the end of the CDR3; the missing end is completed from the germline J gene. This CDR3 contains 14 residues. Germline loops: CDR1 GTSNPN, CDR2 SVGIG (reference sequence).

Note on this clone: One end of the junction fails to match germline, which may point to a read error. The read comes to an end 3 residues before the CDR3 does, leaving the germline J gene to fill in the end. The chain recombines TRBV4-2 with TRBJ2-3; TRBD1 or TRBD2 may be the D gene (5 bases each). CDR1 LGHNA and CDR2 YNFKEQ come from the germline V gene. The CDR3 is 13 residues long. CDR3 region: CASSPEGHDTQYF. The part of the CDR3 DNA that was read is TGCGCCAGCAGCCCCGAGGGGCACGATACG.

On this clone: The read falls 3 residues short of the CDR3 end, and the missing part is taken from the germline J gene. Other DNA sequences within the sample encode an identical CDR3. The J gene is TRBJ1-3, the V gene TRBV19, with a weak D call TRBD1 (6 bases). CDR3 length: 13 amino acids. CDR1 is LNHDA and CDR2 is SQIVND in the germline V gene (reference sequence). V was cut by 9 bases and J by 4 bases, with 13 bases left in between. The CDR3 loop reads CARGAGDGNTIYF. The part of the CDR3 DNA that was read is TGTGCCAGGGGAGCAGGGGACGGAAACACC.